Listed below are T cell receptor beta chains from one sample, sequenced in a study of T cells in Graves' hyperthyroidism and ophthalmopathy. Each CDR3 protein is one row after TCRdb ran MiXCR on the multiplex PCR reads. The data contain around 400,000 distinct CDR3 sequences, 15% to 18% of them singletons. Input material: blood. The receptor source for this set is a woman under 30 with Graves' hyperthyroidism that later progressed to Graves' ophthalmopathy. Each CDR3 is given with its conserved first and last residue. D genes are given only for firm matches. Clone size is not always given. Where it is, it says once, few, many or a class for expanded clones.

abundance: many
len: 15
j_gene: TRBJ2-7
v_gene: TRBV24-1
d_gene: .
CDR3nt: TGTGCCACCAGTGATGCCAGAGGGAACTCCTACGAGCAGTACTTC
CDR3aa: CATSDARGNSYEQYF

abundance: .
len: 16
j_gene: TRBJ2-6
v_gene: TRBV29-1
d_gene: TRBD1
CDR3nt: TGCAGCGCCGGGGGACAGGGGGCGACCGGGGCCAACGTCCTGACTTTC
CDR3aa: CSAGGQGATGANVLTF

abundance: many
len: 21
j_gene: TRBJ2-5
v_gene: TRBV7-9
d_gene: .
CDR3nt: TGTGCCAGCAGCCAACCGGGACAGGGTCGATTGGGCGGGAGGTACCAAGAGACCCAGTACTTC
CDR3aa: CASSQPGQGRLGGRYQETQYF

abundance: many
len: 12
j_gene: TRBJ2-7
v_gene: TRBV2
d_gene: .
CDR3nt: TGTGCCAGCAGTGAAGCGGGGGAGGAGCAGTACTTC
CDR3aa: CASSEAGEEQYF

abundance: .
len: 11
j_gene: TRBJ1-4
v_gene: TRBV20-1
d_gene: .
CDR3nt: TGCAGCGCCGGGGGGGGTGAAAAACTGTTTTTT
CDR3aa: CSAGGGEKLFF

abundance: .
len: 14
j_gene: TRBJ2-4
v_gene: TRBV7-2
d_gene: TRBD1
CDR3nt: TGTGCCAGCAGCACTTCTGGACAGGGCTACATTCAGTACTTC
CDR3aa: CASSTSGQGYIQYF

abundance: .
len: 16
j_gene: TRBJ1-1
v_gene: TRBV18
d_gene: .
CDR3nt: TGTGCCAGCTCACCAGCCGGGGCATTGGGGAACACTGAAGCTTTCTTT
CDR3aa: CASSPAGALGNTEAFF

abundance: many
len: 12
j_gene: TRBJ2-7
v_gene: TRBV28
d_gene: .
CDR3nt: TGTGCCAGCAGTGCCTCCACCTACGAGCAGTACTTC
CDR3aa: CASSASTYEQYF

abundance: many
len: 13
j_gene: TRBJ1-1
v_gene: TRBV27
d_gene: .
CDR3nt: TGTGCCAGCAGTATGACAGGTAACACTGAAGCTTTCTTT
CDR3aa: CASSMTGNTEAFF

abundance: many
len: 11
j_gene: TRBJ2-7
v_gene: TRBV20-1
d_gene: .
CDR3nt: TGCAGTGCTAGGGGGGTCTACGAGCAGTACTTC
CDR3aa: CSARGVYEQYF

abundance: .
len: 15
j_gene: TRBJ2-1
v_gene: TRBV19
d_gene: TRBD2
CDR3nt: TGTGCCAGTAGTATCACGCGGGAGTTGTACCATGAGCAGTTCTTC
CDR3aa: CASSITRELYHEQFF

abundance: many
len: 14
j_gene: TRBJ1-2
v_gene: TRBV27
d_gene: .
CDR3nt: TGTGCCAGCAGACCGGGACGGACCTTCTATGGCTACACCTTC
CDR3aa: CASRPGRTFYGYTF

abundance: many
len: 16
j_gene: TRBJ2-5
v_gene: TRBV28
d_gene: TRBD2
CDR3nt: TGTGCCAGCAGGCCGCGGGGACTAGCGGGAATAGAGACCCAGTACTTC
CDR3aa: CASRPRGLAGIETQYF

abundance: many
len: 13
j_gene: TRBJ1-3
v_gene: TRBV30
d_gene: .
CDR3nt: TGTGCCTATGACAGGACCTCTGGAAACACCATATATTTT
CDR3aa: CAYDRTSGNTIYF

abundance: many
len: 15
j_gene: TRBJ1-1
v_gene: TRBV18
d_gene: .
CDR3nt: TGTGCCAGCTCACCAGTTCTGGTAGGGAACACTGAAGCTTTCTTT
CDR3aa: CASSPVLVGNTEAFF

abundance: .
len: 15
j_gene: TRBJ2-3
v_gene: TRBV6-2/TRBV6-3
d_gene: .
CDR3nt: TGTGCCAGCAGTTATTTTTCGGGCGGGACAGATACGCAGTATTTT
CDR3aa: CASSYFSGGTDTQYF

abundance: .
len: 14
j_gene: TRBJ2-7
v_gene: TRBV7-8
d_gene: .
CDR3nt: TGTGCCAGCAGTTTAGAGGCGGGCAGCGACGAGCAGTACTTC
CDR3aa: CASSLEAGSDEQYF

abundance: many
len: 13
j_gene: TRBJ2-5
v_gene: TRBV12-3/TRBV12-4
d_gene: .
CDR3nt: TGTGCCAGCAGCCCTCCGGGTCCCGAGACCCAGTACTTC
CDR3aa: CASSPPGPETQYF

abundance: few
len: 20
j_gene: TRBJ2-6
v_gene: TRBV27
d_gene: .
CDR3nt: TGTGCCAGCAGTTTATTTCCCCCGGGACCGACCTCCTCTGGGGCCAACGTCCTGACTTTC
CDR3aa: CASSLFPPGPTSSGANVLTF

abundance: .
len: 15
j_gene: TRBJ1-5
v_gene: TRBV9
d_gene: .
CDR3nt: TGTGCCAGCAGCCCGGGGGGCGGGGTTCACCAGCCCCAGCATTTT
CDR3aa: CASSPGGGVHQPQHF

abundance: few
len: 15
j_gene: TRBJ2-3
v_gene: TRBV10-3
d_gene: TRBD2
CDR3nt: TGTGCCATCAGCACGACTAGCGGGAGAGCAAATACGCAGTATTTT
CDR3aa: CAISTTSGRANTQYF

abundance: .
len: 12
j_gene: TRBJ2-1
v_gene: TRBV7-9
d_gene: .
CDR3nt: TGTGCCAGCAGCTTAAGGGGAGTGGAGCAGTTCTTC
CDR3aa: CASSLRGVEQFF

abundance: .
len: 15
j_gene: TRBJ2-5
v_gene: TRBV5-1
d_gene: .
CDR3nt: TGCGCCAGCAGCTTCACCGGACAGCGGGAAGAGACCCAGTACTTC
CDR3aa: CASSFTGQREETQYF

abundance: many
len: 13
j_gene: TRBJ2-1
v_gene: TRBV7-9
d_gene: TRBD1
CDR3nt: TGTGCCAGCAGCTCGCGACAGGGCGGGGAGCAGTTCTTC
CDR3aa: CASSSRQGGEQFF

abundance: .
len: 19
j_gene: TRBJ2-7
v_gene: TRBV11-2
d_gene: TRBD2
CDR3nt: TGTGCCAGCAGCTCCCTGCGACTAGCGGCATTACTAACTAGGTACGAGCAGTACTTC
CDR3aa: CASSSLRLAALLTRYEQYF

abundance: many
len: 13
j_gene: TRBJ2-1
v_gene: TRBV6-2/TRBV6-3
d_gene: .
CDR3nt: TGTGCCAGCAGTTACTCAGAATACAATGAGCAGTTCTTC
CDR3aa: CASSYSEYNEQFF

abundance: many
len: 14
j_gene: TRBJ1-1
v_gene: TRBV28
d_gene: .
CDR3nt: TGTGCCAGCAGTTTAATGGTGCAGGACACTGAAGCTTTCTTT
CDR3aa: CASSLMVQDTEAFF

abundance: .
len: 10
j_gene: TRBJ2-1
v_gene: TRBV20-1
d_gene: .
CDR3nt: TGCAGTGCGGGGGGGGGCCGGCAGTTCTTC
CDR3aa: CSAGGGRQFF